These 15 T cell receptor beta chains came from one sample sequenced in a study of blood T cell repertoires in COVID-19. The table came from immunoSEQ multiplex PCR; TCRdb's copy has only in-frame clones and leaves some out. The data show about 82,000 clones, with around 82% seen just once and 36% held by the top ten. The sample comprised peripheral blood. These receptors were taken from a man in his sixties with COVID-19, enrolled during active disease.

The sample holds a few counts of this clone. The gene calls are TRBV19 and TRBJ1-4; D not certain. From germline, CDR1 is LNHDA and CDR2 SQIVND (reference sequence). The CDR3 has 11 residues. Trimming left V 4 bases short and J 14 bases short, with 11 bases between. DNA for the CDR3: TGTGCCAGTAGTAAGAGCGTCGGGCTGTTTTTT. Residues: CASSKSVGLFF.

The gene calls are TRBV6-5 and TRBJ1-5; possibly TRBD1 for D (5 bases). V shed 8 bases and J shed 0 bases, with 11 bases lying between them. The CDR3 loop spans 14 amino acids. Germline values: CDR1 MNHEY, CDR2 SVGAGI. The chain's CDR3 is CASCPGISNQPQHF. As DNA, the CDR3 is TGTGCCAGCTGCCCAGGGATTAGCAATCAGCCCCAGCATTTT.

The chain uses TRBV11-2 and TRBJ1-1, with D possibly TRBD1 on 6 matching bases. Germline CDR1 is SGHAT and CDR2 is FQNNGV. The CDR3 has 15 residues. V lost 2 bases and J 3 bases, leaving 13 bases between the germline ends. The CDR3 sequence: CASSLLRGGDTEAFF. DNA for the CDR3: TGTGCCAGCAGCTTATTAAGGGGGGGCGACACTGAAGCTTTCTTT.

The V and J genes are TRBV10-3 and TRBJ2-6, with TRBD1 matching over 9 bases. V trimming: 7 bases; J trimming: 4 bases; junction bases outside the gene matches: 17. Germline V gives CDR1 ENHRY, CDR2 SYGVKD. CDR3 length: 19 amino acids. The CDR3 spells CAIKTNWDRDAGGANVLTF. The CDR3 bases are TGTGCCATCAAAACCAACTGGGACAGGGACGCCGGGGGGGCCAACGTCCTGACTTTC.

The chain uses TRBV3-1 (or the pseudogene TRBV3-2) and TRBJ2-1; TRBD1 matches at 9 bases. Losses at the gene ends were 0 bases for V and 2 bases for J; bases not matched to a gene: 5. The germline CDR1 and CDR2 sequences are LGHDT and YNNKEL (reference sequence). The CDR3 has 17 residues. CDR3 sequence (DNA): TGTGCCAGCAGCCAAGAGAGGGACAGGGCACCCTACAATGAGCAGTTCTTC. It translates to CASSQERDRAPYNEQFF.

Only one count was recorded for this clone. The gene calls are TRBV19 and TRBJ2-1; 7 bases agree with TRBD2. The V segment lost 7 bases and the J segment 0 bases; nucleotides outside the gene matches: 21. Germline V gene data show CDR1 as LNHDA and CDR2 as SQIVND (reference sequence). The CDR3 is made up of 20 amino acids. For the CDR3, the DNA is TGTGCCAGTACCACCTATTGGGCTAGCGGAGGAGGGAGCTCCTACAATGAGCAGTTCTTC. It translates to CASTTYWASGGGSSYNEQFF. Filled out from reference TRBV19 and TRBJ2-1, the complete variable domain reads DGGITQSPKYLFRKEGQNVTLSCEQNLNHDAMYWYRQDPGQGLRLIYYSQIVNDFQKGDIAEGYSVSREKKESFPLTVTSAQKNPTAFYLCASTTYWASGGGSSYNEQFFGPGTRLTVL.

This clone was picked up one time. CDR3 sequence: CASTPKTPLANEQFF. CDR3 nucleotides: TGTGCCAGTACCCCAAAAACGCCTTTAGCGAATGAGCAGTTCTTC. This chain connects TRBV19 to TRBJ2-1; tentatively, D is TRBD2 (5 bases). The CDR3 extends over 15 amino acids. CDR1 and CDR2 (germline): LNHDA, SQIVND (reference sequence). V lost 7 bases and J 7 bases, leaving 20 bases between the germline ends.

The chain couples TRBV3-1 (or the pseudogene TRBV3-2) to TRBJ2-5; 8 nucleotides match TRBD1. Germline CDR1 and CDR2: LGHDT and YNNKEL (reference sequence). This CDR3 region has 14 residues. The J segment lost 4 bases and the V segment lost 3 bases, leaving 4 bases of the junction unmatched. CDR3 coding DNA: TGTGCCAGCAGCCAGGGGACAGGCTCAGAGACCCAGTACTTC. It encodes CASSQGTGSETQYF.

In this sample, this clone turned up a few times. J is TRBJ2-2 and V is TRBV7-8, with TRBD1 as a possible D gene (5 bases). The CDR3 has 15 amino acids. The germline gives CDR1 SGHVS, CDR2 FQNEAQ. V was clipped by 0 bases and J by 2 bases, with 7 bases between them. The CDR3 region is CASSLAQGNTGELFF. CDR3 in DNA: TGTGCCAGCAGCTTAGCGCAGGGAAACACCGGGGAGCTGTTTTTT.

This clone was recorded only once. V gene TRBV11-1 combines with J gene TRBJ2-3, with 10 bases identical to TRBD1. There are 16 residues in the CDR3. From germline, CDR1 is SGHAT and CDR2 FQDESV (reference sequence). The trim removed 3 bases at V and 4 bases at J, leaving 7 bases unmatched. CDR3 nucleotide sequence: TGTGCCAGCAGCTTCGAGGGACAGGGGCTCTCAGATACGCAGTATTTT. Protein product: CASSFEGQGLSDTQYF.

V and J are TRBV5-4 and TRBJ1-4, with 9 bases identical to TRBD1. V shed 4 bases, J shed 0 bases, and the junction held 1 base outside the gene matches. CDR1 SGHNT and CDR2 YYREEE come from the germline V gene (reference sequence). The CDR3 runs to 15 residues. CDR3 nucleotide sequence: TGTGCCAGCAGCCGACAGGGGGCAACTAATGAAAAACTGTTTTTT. This translates into CASSRQGATNEKLFF.

The chain links TRBV3-1 (or the pseudogene TRBV3-2) to TRBJ1-3; D is unresolved. The length of the CDR3 is 15 residues. V shed 1 base and J shed 0 bases, with 7 bases lying between them. CDR1 LGHDT and CDR2 YNNKEL come from the germline V gene (reference sequence). The CDR3 nucleotides read TGTGCCAGCAGCCAAGGCGCTGGCTCTGGAAACACCATATATTTT. This translates into CASSQGAGSGNTIYF.

This clone is a singleton in its sample. The chain has TRBV11-3 and TRBJ2-7; the D gene is possibly TRBD1 (6 bases). V lost 8 bases to trimming and J lost 0 bases, with 11 bases between them. Germline loops: CDR1 SGHNT, CDR2 YENEEA. This CDR3 contains 13 residues. CDR3 sequence: CASEGRGSYEQYF. CDR3 in DNA: TGTGCCAGCGAGGGCAGGGGCTCCTACGAGCAGTACTTC.

This clone was found a few times. This rearrangement joins TRBV27 to TRBJ1-2; 8 bases align to TRBD1. Germline V gene sequence: CDR1 MNHEY, CDR2 SMNVEV (reference sequence). V shed 8 bases and J 8 bases; nucleotides not matched to a gene: 13. This CDR3 has 14 residues. As DNA, the CDR3 is TGTGCCAGCCCAAGGGTAGGACAGGGTCTGGGCTACACCTTC. It codes for CASPRVGQGLGYTF.

The chain has TRBV19 and TRBJ1-1; no clear D. Trimming took 2 bases from V and 4 from J, leaving 8 bases between them. The CDR3 spans 13 residues. Germline assignment: CDR1 LNHDA and CDR2 SQIVND (reference sequence). The CDR3 nucleotides read TGTGCCAGTAGTATAAGATGGAGCACTGAAGCTTTCTTT. Its translation: CASSIRWSTEAFF.